This T cell receptor (beta chain) was identified in a study of shared T cell receptors in the human thymus. Clones were read by immunoSEQ multiplex PCR, and TCRdb kept only the in-frame ones, dropping some. The data contain 600,000 or so clones, around 87% of them singletons. This sample was shared with a second study, whose subject was human thymus T cells. That publication notes: Donors were healthy Finnish babies undergoing corrective operations for congenital heart defects. Resections obtained during corrective heart surgery supplied the thymus tissue. Thymic and blood repertoires seemed to show skewed V and J gene use. A high degree of thymic repertoire overlap among unrelated individuals was reported in related research.

The TCR was taken from a boy in the first two years of life with a congenital heart defect. Sample: thymocytes.

CDR3 nucleotide sequence: TGTGCCAGCAGGGAGACAGGGGCTAACTATGGCTACACCTTC. This sequence encodes CASRETGANYGYTF. This chain uses TRBV28 with TRBJ1-2; 8 bases agree with TRBD1. Unmatched junction bases numbered 3, after V lost 6 bases and J lost 0 bases. The V gene's germline CDR1 is MDHEN and CDR2 SYDVKM. The CDR3 consists of 14 residues.